The present TCR beta chain was sequenced within a study of shared clonotypes between healthy human individuals. On ten immunoSEQ deep assay plates, unsorted PBMC DNA was sequenced. The protocol was immunoSEQ multiplex PCR, while the TCRdb copy is restricted to in-frame clones and leaves out a portion. The sample has 97,000 or so clones, more than 45% seen once; the top ten hold approximately 15%. The CDR3 contains 17 residues. Germline assignment: CDR1 MDHEN and CDR2 SYDVKM. V lost 3 bases to trimming and J lost 4 bases, with 18 bases between them. The sample taken for sequencing was PBMCs. This chain joins TRBV28 and TRBJ2-2; the D gene is possibly TRBD2 (6 bases). The receptor's source is a woman aged 40 to 50 in good health. Some clones in this sample may be carry-over from other donors' samples. Here the CDR3 reads CASSFPPPWRATGELFF. Written as DNA, the CDR3 is TGTGCCAGCAGTTTTCCCCCCCCGTGGAGGGCCACCGGGGAGCTGTTTTTT.